This TCR beta chain stems from a study of CD4 T cells in relation to SARS-CoV-2 and coronaviruses. CD4+ T cells from unexposed donors were obtained before the COVID-19 pandemic (2011-2018). Isolation of CD4+ T cells took place after roughly nine days in culture. Assay used: immunoSEQ multiplex PCR; TCRdb lists only in-frame clones, some missing. Of roughly 24,000 clones in the sample, about 75% were seen once. In this sample, this clone turned up a few times. Its matching antigen is unknown. Germline CDR1 and CDR2: MNHEY and SMNVEV (reference sequence). The CDR3 consists of 15 residues. V lost 1 base and J 2 bases, leaving 11 bases between the germline ends.

The clonotype comes from a human donor in good health. The specimen was CD4+ T cells from PBMCs, cultured in vitro. V usage is TRBV27 and J usage is TRBJ1-2; D is possibly TRBD1 (5 bases). The CDR3: CASSLLGGPNYGYTF. For the CDR3, the DNA is TGTGCCAGCAGTTTATTGGGGGGACCAAACTATGGCTACACCTTC.